This T cell receptor beta chain was captured by sequencing in a study of cytomegalovirus exposure and HLA in healthy donors. Study background: Genotyping of 400 or so donors showed that around 81% belonged to the Caucasian-associated ancestry cluster. Findings and caveats of the study: With DRB1 most and HLA-C fewest, TCR association rates differed between HLA loci in a later analysis. Sequencing artifact likely explains a cluster of highly shared sequence variants. Researchers reported in a later analysis that a missense DCLRE1C variant was tied to TCR beta V- and J-gene trimming.

Primers for the PCR totalled 60 Vbeta and 13 Jbeta. The assay was immunoSEQ multiplex PCR, and TCRdb's table has in-frame clones only and misses some. This table lists tens of thousands of clones. Trimming took 5 bases from V and 6 from J; bases not matched to a gene: 7. The CDR3 extends over 13 amino acids. CDR1 is SGHRS, CDR2 YFSETQ, per germline. On this clone itself: What it binds is not known.

This clonotype was sampled from a man younger than 40 in good health and CMV-seronegative. The sample taken for sequencing was PBMCs. The rearrangement links TRBV5-1 to TRBJ1-2, with TRBD1 matching over 7 bases. Here the CDR3 reads CASRVQGSDGYTF. The CDR3 bases are TGCGCCAGCAGGGTACAGGGGAGCGATGGCTACACCTTC.